The clone carrying this TCR beta chain was counted at least ten times. As originally analysed: Reference gene primers were amplified, and this amplification served to estimate nucleated cell counts. Only in-frame clones appear in the TCRdb table, and some are missing; sequencing was by immunoSEQ multiplex PCR. Clonal size and the V and J genes are those of that table, whereas D and trimming came from the DNA. The data contain fewer than 350,000 clones, around 85% of them seen just once; the ten biggest clones take up 4% to 5.5%. This sample was taken from a study of blood T cell repertoires in COVID-19. Study context: Donors in the United States, Italy and Spain gave samples during acute or convalescent COVID-19.

Germline V gives CDR1 LNHDA, CDR2 SQIVND (reference sequence). This CDR3 is 14 amino acids long. V was clipped by 7 bases and J by 0 bases, with 12 bases between them. The receptor was derived from a woman in her thirties or forties with acute COVID-19. V and J are TRBV19 and TRBJ1-2; D ambiguous. The source material was PBMCs or T cells enriched from blood (not recorded which). DNA of the CDR3: TGTGCCAGTACCACAGTAGGATCTAACTATGGCTACACCTTC. It codes for CASTTVGSNYGYTF.